This entry concerns a single T cell receptor beta chain. Its target is unknown. This specimen comes from a study of siplizumab effects on memory and regulatory T cells. Assayed TCR templates numbered about 10^5 for each sample. Using immunoSEQ multiplex PCR, the repertoire was profiled, and TCRdb retains in-frame clones only, with some absent. Of some 100,000 clones in the sample, about 91% are singletons; the top ten hold approximately 2.7%. CDR1 is SGHRS, CDR2 YFSETQ, per germline. The CDR3 sequence is 13 residues long. Deletions cut 0 bases from V and 4 bases from J, with 7 bases between. Study-level findings and limits: Among sequences traceable to unstimulated CD4+ memory cells, alloreactive ones were significantly reduced by siplizumab. The naive T cell population seemed more diverse than memory cells and seemed a major contributor to the alloresponse. Neither a naive nor a memory phenotype was assignable to roughly 80-95% of proliferating CD4+ or CD8+ clones.

This chain links TRBV5-1 with TRBJ2-5, with a possible D match to TRBD1 (6 bases). The sequenced sample was CD4+ T cells sorted from blood. The receptor was isolated from a human donor in good health. Some clones in this sample may be carry-over from other donors' samples. The CDR3 region has the DNA TGCGCCAGCAGCTTGGACAGGGTAGAGACCCAGTACTTC. It specifies CASSLDRVETQYF.